A selection of T cell receptor beta chains follows, all from one sample in a study of T cells in narcolepsy. Data came from immunoSEQ multiplex PCR; TCRdb stores just in-frame clones and leaves some out. This repertoire shows 31,000 or so clones, 85% to 90% found once; its top ten account for around 1.2%. Sequencing was performed on CD45RA- memory CD4+ T cells from PBMCs. The origin of the receptors is a human donor with narcolepsy. Each CDR3 is given with its conserved first and last residue. The D gene is left open where the match is weak. Only some rows state a clone size, as once, few, many or a class for expanded clones.

CDR3aa: CASSVGQGVRTGELFF
CDR3nt: TGCGCCAGCAGCGTGGGACAGGGCGTAAGAACCGGGGAGCTGTTTTTT
j_gene: TRBJ2-2
abundance: .
v_gene: TRBV5-1
d_gene: TRBD1

CDR3aa: CASSSMIRGDHNEQFF
CDR3nt: TGCGCCAGCAGCTCAATGATCCGAGGAGATCACAATGAGCAGTTCTTC
j_gene: TRBJ2-1
abundance: .
v_gene: TRBV5-1
d_gene: .

CDR3aa: CANSPGGASNQPQHF
CDR3nt: TGTGCCAACTCCCCTGGGGGGGCCAGCAATCAGCCCCAGCATTTT
j_gene: TRBJ1-5
abundance: .
v_gene: TRBV18
d_gene: .

CDR3aa: CASSFSEKLFF
CDR3nt: TGTGCCAGCAGCTTCTCAGAAAAACTGTTTTTT
j_gene: TRBJ1-4
abundance: few
v_gene: TRBV7-2
d_gene: .

CDR3aa: CASSPPSVGYNEQFF
CDR3nt: TGTGCCAGCTCACCCCCCAGCGTAGGATACAATGAGCAGTTCTTC
j_gene: TRBJ2-1
abundance: .
v_gene: TRBV18
d_gene: .

CDR3aa: CASSEGLAGMETQYF
CDR3nt: TGTGCCAGCAGCGAGGGACTAGCGGGAATGGAGACCCAGTACTTC
j_gene: TRBJ2-5
abundance: once
v_gene: TRBV9
d_gene: TRBD2

CDR3aa: CASKMGQGNNEQFF
CDR3nt: TGTGCCAGTAAAATGGGACAGGGGAACAATGAGCAGTTCTTC
j_gene: TRBJ2-1
abundance: .
v_gene: TRBV19
d_gene: TRBD1

CDR3aa: CASSRQVSPSYNEQFF
CDR3nt: TGTGCCAGCTCCAGACAGGTTTCCCCCTCCTACAATGAGCAGTTCTTC
j_gene: TRBJ2-1
abundance: .
v_gene: TRBV18
d_gene: .

CDR3aa: CASSPRQHNQPQHF
CDR3nt: TGTGCCAGCAGCCCTCGACAGCACAATCAGCCCCAGCATTTT
j_gene: TRBJ1-5
abundance: .
v_gene: TRBV7-8
d_gene: .

CDR3aa: CASSIKGGTSSLISYNEQFF
CDR3nt: TGTGCCAGTAGTATTAAGGGTGGGACTAGCAGCCTAATCTCCTACAATGAGCAGTTCTTC
j_gene: TRBJ2-1
abundance: .
v_gene: TRBV19
d_gene: TRBD2

CDR3aa: CASSLLGVTSYEQYF
CDR3nt: TGTGCCAGCAGCTTGTTGGGGGTGACTAGCTACGAGCAGTACTTC
j_gene: TRBJ2-7
abundance: .
v_gene: TRBV7-9
d_gene: .

CDR3aa: CSFIREGLGGELFF
CDR3nt: TGCAGCTTTATCCGGGAGGGCCTTGGAGGGGAGCTGTTTTTT
j_gene: TRBJ2-2
abundance: .
v_gene: TRBV29-1
d_gene: TRBD2

CDR3aa: CASSIWLAGTSGTQYF
CDR3nt: TGTGCCAGTAGTATATGGCTAGCGGGGACCTCCGGGACCCAGTACTTC
j_gene: TRBJ2-5
abundance: once
v_gene: TRBV19
d_gene: TRBD2

CDR3aa: CASSQEPQGGNVLTF
CDR3nt: TGTGCCAGCAGCCAAGAACCACAGGGTGGCAACGTCCTGACTTTC
j_gene: TRBJ2-6
abundance: .
v_gene: TRBV4-2
d_gene: .

CDR3aa: CASSLGTGGDQPQHF
CDR3nt: TGTGCCAGCAGCTTAGGGACAGGGGGGGATCAGCCCCAGCATTTT
j_gene: TRBJ1-5
abundance: .
v_gene: TRBV7-6
d_gene: TRBD1

CDR3aa: CASSEGLRANTEAFF
CDR3nt: TGTGCCAGCAGTGAAGGTCTCAGGGCGAACACTGAAGCTTTCTTT
j_gene: TRBJ1-1
abundance: few
v_gene: TRBV6-1
d_gene: .

CDR3aa: CASGQYRLSSGNTIYF
CDR3nt: TGTGCCAGCGGACAATACAGGTTGTCCTCTGGAAACACCATATATTTT
j_gene: TRBJ1-3
abundance: .
v_gene: TRBV28
d_gene: .

CDR3aa: CASRAFDREGSPLHF
CDR3nt: TGTGCCAGCAGGGCATTCGACAGGGAGGGTTCACCCCTCCACTTT
j_gene: TRBJ1-6
abundance: .
v_gene: TRBV6-5
d_gene: TRBD1

CDR3aa: CASSLPVAGGVTDTQYF
CDR3nt: TGCGCCAGCAGCTTGCCGGTAGCGGGAGGCGTCACAGATACGCAGTATTTT
j_gene: TRBJ2-3
abundance: .
v_gene: TRBV5-1
d_gene: TRBD2

CDR3aa: CASSQAGGHESDTQYF
CDR3nt: TGTGCCAGCAGCCAAGCGGGGGGGCATGAGTCAGATACGCAGTATTTT
j_gene: TRBJ2-3
abundance: .
v_gene: TRBV9
d_gene: TRBD2

CDR3aa: CSAWWGNTIYF
CDR3nt: TGCAGTGCTTGGTGGGGAAACACCATATATTTT
j_gene: TRBJ1-3
abundance: once
v_gene: TRBV20-1
d_gene: .

CDR3aa: CSVGDRVNSPLHF
CDR3nt: TGCAGCGTGGGGGACAGGGTTAATTCACCCCTCCACTTT
j_gene: TRBJ1-6
abundance: once
v_gene: TRBV29-1
d_gene: TRBD1

CDR3aa: CASRDRKSDPEAFF
CDR3nt: TGCGCCAGCAGGGACAGAAAAAGTGACCCTGAAGCTTTCTTT
j_gene: TRBJ1-1
abundance: few
v_gene: TRBV4-1
d_gene: .

CDR3aa: CASSKGTPYEQYF
CDR3nt: TGTGCCAGCAGCAAAGGTACACCCTACGAGCAGTACTTC
j_gene: TRBJ2-7
abundance: .
v_gene: TRBV21-1
d_gene: .

CDR3aa: CASSESASLNTQYF
CDR3nt: TGCGCCAGCAGTGAGTCGGCTTCTTTAAATACGCAGTATTTT
j_gene: TRBJ2-3
abundance: .
v_gene: TRBV10-1
d_gene: .

CDR3aa: CASSESATYGYTF
CDR3nt: TGCGCCAGCAGTGAGTCCGCAACCTATGGCTACACCTTC
j_gene: TRBJ1-2
abundance: .
v_gene: TRBV10-1
d_gene: .

CDR3aa: CASSEQGRTEAFF
CDR3nt: TGTGCCAGCAGCGAACAGGGACGGACTGAAGCTTTCTTT
j_gene: TRBJ1-1
abundance: few
v_gene: TRBV27
d_gene: .

CDR3aa: CASSLTFLSGNTIYF
CDR3nt: TGCGCCAGCAGCTTGACTTTTCTCTCTGGAAACACCATATATTTT
j_gene: TRBJ1-3
abundance: once
v_gene: TRBV5-1
d_gene: .

CDR3aa: CASSRRQGYQPQHF
CDR3nt: TGTGCCAGCAGTCGCCGACAGGGTTATCAGCCCCAGCATTTT
j_gene: TRBJ1-5
abundance: .
v_gene: TRBV6-5
d_gene: TRBD1

CDR3aa: CAIRGRLGQGHGSYEQYF
CDR3nt: TGTGCCATCAGAGGCCGACTCGGACAGGGGCACGGGTCCTACGAGCAGTACTTC
j_gene: TRBJ2-7
abundance: once
v_gene: TRBV10-3
d_gene: TRBD1

CDR3aa: CASSQLASSYNEQFF
CDR3nt: TGTGCCAGCAGCCAACTAGCATCCTCCTACAATGAGCAGTTCTTC
j_gene: TRBJ2-1
abundance: .
v_gene: TRBV14
d_gene: .

CDR3aa: CSAHEGGANTEAFF
CDR3nt: TGCAGCGCCCACGAGGGGGGGGCGAACACTGAAGCTTTCTTT
j_gene: TRBJ1-1
abundance: .
v_gene: TRBV29-1
d_gene: .

CDR3aa: CASSQDRNYEQYF
CDR3nt: TGTGCCAGCAGCCAAGACAGGAACTACGAGCAGTACTTC
j_gene: TRBJ2-7
abundance: .
v_gene: TRBV4-2
d_gene: .

CDR3aa: CASSPGTEVSPLHF
CDR3nt: TGTGCCAGCAGCCCCGGGACAGAGGTTTCACCCCTCCACTTT
j_gene: TRBJ1-6
abundance: .
v_gene: TRBV27
d_gene: TRBD1

CDR3aa: CASSQEKGFGYTF
CDR3nt: TGTGCCAGCTCACAAGAGAAGGGGTTTGGCTACACCTTC
j_gene: TRBJ1-2
abundance: .
v_gene: TRBV18
d_gene: .

CDR3aa: CASSLETGGETQYF
CDR3nt: TGCGCCAGCAGCTTGGAAACAGGGGGGGAGACCCAGTACTTC
j_gene: TRBJ2-5
abundance: .
v_gene: TRBV5-1
d_gene: TRBD1

CDR3aa: CASSGAFNQPQHF
CDR3nt: TGTGCCAGCAGTGGTGCGTTCAATCAGCCCCAGCATTTT
j_gene: TRBJ1-5
abundance: .
v_gene: TRBV6-1
d_gene: .

CDR3aa: CASRIGGDIQYF
CDR3nt: TGTGCCAGCAGAATAGGGGGGGACATTCAGTACTTC
j_gene: TRBJ2-4
abundance: .
v_gene: TRBV2
d_gene: .

CDR3aa: CASSRREGWLEPQHF
CDR3nt: TGTGCCAGCAGCCGGAGGGAGGGATGGCTCGAGCCCCAGCATTTT
j_gene: TRBJ1-5
abundance: .
v_gene: TRBV28
d_gene: .

CDR3aa: CASTRRTPGNTIYF
CDR3nt: TGTGCCAGCACCCGGAGAACCCCTGGAAACACCATATATTTT
j_gene: TRBJ1-3
abundance: .
v_gene: TRBV6-1
d_gene: .

CDR3aa: CSVDIGHGQPQHF
CDR3nt: TGCAGCGTTGATATAGGCCACGGTCAGCCCCAGCATTTT
j_gene: TRBJ1-5
abundance: .
v_gene: TRBV29-1
d_gene: .

CDR3aa: CASSVDPQSDEQFF
CDR3nt: TGTGCCAGCAGCGTAGATCCCCAGTCGGATGAGCAGTTCTTC
j_gene: TRBJ2-1
abundance: .
v_gene: TRBV9
d_gene: .

CDR3aa: CASRASIPGKTYGYTF
CDR3nt: TGTGCCAGCAGAGCGAGCATACCAGGAAAGACCTATGGCTACACCTTC
j_gene: TRBJ1-2
abundance: .
v_gene: TRBV5-4
d_gene: .